A single T cell receptor (beta chain) is shown here with its context. The data belong to a study of T cell responses to AZD1222 COVID-19 vaccine. Germline lookup yields CDR1 MDHEN and CDR2 SYDVKM. The CDR3 is 13 residues long. V was shortened by 3 bases and J by 8 bases, with 11 bases between the two germline ends. Clones were sequenced by immunoSEQ multiplex PCR, and TCRdb holds only the in-frame ones, with some missing. Among roughly 89,000 clones listed, over 75% were seen once. The V and J genes are TRBV28 and TRBJ2-4, with D tentatively TRBD1 or TRBD2 (5 bases each). The sequencing here drew on peripheral blood, taken on day 0 of MenACWY control vaccination. This sequence originates from an adult in good health. As DNA, the CDR3 is TGTGCCAGCAGTTTCAGAGGGGTGGACATTCAGTACTTC. Amino acids: CASSFRGVDIQYF. The whole variable domain, remainder taken from reference TRBV28 and TRBJ2-4, is DVKVTQSSRYLVKRTGEKVFLECVQDMDHENMFWYRQDPGLGLRLIYFSYDVKMKEKGDIPEGYSVSREKKERFSLILESASTNQTSMYLCASSFRGVDIQYFGAGTRLSVL.